This TCR beta chain appears in the sequencing data of a study of T cells after yellow fever vaccination. Study-level background: For low cell numbers, libraries were made with SMART-Seq v4 Ultra Low Input.

Study observations and caveats: In FACS-sorted repertoires, abundant clonotypes from the bulk population could appear as contaminants.

Concerning this clonotype: Its target is unknown.

Making TCR cDNA involved 5'RACE template switching, which added UMIs and a universal primer site. TCRdb used MiXCR to reprocess the 5' RACE reads, holding one entry per CDR3 protein. The table shows almost 600,000 distinct CDR3 sequences, with roughly 14% occurring only once. The V gene's germline CDR1 is SGHDN and CDR2 FVKESK. The V gene lost 2 bases and the J gene lost 1 base, with 12 bases spanning the gap. The CDR3 runs to 16 residues. Sequences were derived from PBMCs, sampled on the day of the yellow fever booster vaccination. The rearrangement joins TRBV14 to TRBJ1-3; D call uncertain. The sequence derives from a man younger than 45 who received the YFV17D yellow fever vaccine. CDR3 in DNA: TGTGCCAGCAGCCAAAAGGCCGGCTTGTCTGGAAACACCATATATTTT. Protein sequence: CASSQKAGLSGNTIYF. Drawing the rest from reference TRBV14 and TRBJ1-3, the complete variable domain is EAGVTQFPSHSVIEKGQTVTLRCDPISGHDNLYWYRRVMGKEIKFLLHFVKESKQDESGMPNNRFLAERTGGTYSTLKVQPAELEDSGVYFCASSQKAGLSGNTIYFGEGSWLTVV.